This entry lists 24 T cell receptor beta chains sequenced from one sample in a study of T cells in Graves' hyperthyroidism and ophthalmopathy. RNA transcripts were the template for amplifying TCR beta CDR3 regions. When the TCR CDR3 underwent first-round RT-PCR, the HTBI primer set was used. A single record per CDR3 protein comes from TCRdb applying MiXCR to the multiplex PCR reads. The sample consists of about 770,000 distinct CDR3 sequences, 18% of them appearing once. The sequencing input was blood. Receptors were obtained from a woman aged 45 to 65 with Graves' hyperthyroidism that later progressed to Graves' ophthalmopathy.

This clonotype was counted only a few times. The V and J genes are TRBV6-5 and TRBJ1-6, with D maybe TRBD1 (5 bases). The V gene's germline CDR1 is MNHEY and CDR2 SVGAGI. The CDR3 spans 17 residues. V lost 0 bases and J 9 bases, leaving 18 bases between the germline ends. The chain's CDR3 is CASSYSIQGAWGSPLHF. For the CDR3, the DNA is TGTGCCAGCAGTTACTCGATTCAGGGTGCCTGGGGTTCACCCCTCCACTTT.

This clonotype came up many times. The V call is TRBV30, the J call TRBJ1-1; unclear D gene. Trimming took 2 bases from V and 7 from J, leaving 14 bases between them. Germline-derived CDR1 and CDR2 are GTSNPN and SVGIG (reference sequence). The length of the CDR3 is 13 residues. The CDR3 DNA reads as TGTGCCTGGAGTAATAGGGAGGGAAGTGAAGCTTTCTTT. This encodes CAWSNREGSEAFF.

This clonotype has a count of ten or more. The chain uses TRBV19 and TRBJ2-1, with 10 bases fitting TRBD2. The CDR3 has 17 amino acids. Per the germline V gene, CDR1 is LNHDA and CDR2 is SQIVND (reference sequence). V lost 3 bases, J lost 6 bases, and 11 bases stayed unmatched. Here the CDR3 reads CASSMHSGGPVGNEQFF. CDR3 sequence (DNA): TGTGCCAGTAGTATGCATAGCGGGGGGCCGGTGGGCAATGAGCAGTTCTTC.

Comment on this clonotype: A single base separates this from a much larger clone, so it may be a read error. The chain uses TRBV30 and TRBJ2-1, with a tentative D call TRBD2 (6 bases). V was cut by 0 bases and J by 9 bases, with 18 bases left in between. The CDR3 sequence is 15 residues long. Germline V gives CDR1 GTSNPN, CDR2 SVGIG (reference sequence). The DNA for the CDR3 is TGTGCCTGGAGTGTAGGGCCTAGCGTTCTGCCTGAGCAGTTCTTC. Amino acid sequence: CAWSVGPSVLPEQFF.

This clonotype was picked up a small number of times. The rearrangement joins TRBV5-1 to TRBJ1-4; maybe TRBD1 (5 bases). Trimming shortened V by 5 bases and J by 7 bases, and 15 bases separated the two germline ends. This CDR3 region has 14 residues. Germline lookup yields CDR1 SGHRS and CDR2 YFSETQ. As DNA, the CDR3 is TGCGCCAGCAGATCGCTCCAGGGCGGTGAAAAACTGTTTTTT. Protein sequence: CASRSLQGGEKLFF. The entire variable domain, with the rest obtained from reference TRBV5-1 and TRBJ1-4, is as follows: KAGVTQTPRYLIKTRGQQVTLSCSPISGHRSVSWYQQTPGQGLQFLFEYFSETQRNKGNFPGRFSGRQFSNSRSEMNVSTLELGDSALYLCASRSLQGGEKLFFGSGTQLSVL.

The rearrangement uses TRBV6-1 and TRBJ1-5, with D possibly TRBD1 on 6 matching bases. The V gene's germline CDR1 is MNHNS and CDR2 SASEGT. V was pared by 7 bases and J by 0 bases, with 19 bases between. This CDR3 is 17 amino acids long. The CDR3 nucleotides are TGTGCCAGCACAACCTACCCAGGGGAGGCTAGCAATCAGCCCCAGCATTTT. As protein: CASTTYPGEASNQPQHF.

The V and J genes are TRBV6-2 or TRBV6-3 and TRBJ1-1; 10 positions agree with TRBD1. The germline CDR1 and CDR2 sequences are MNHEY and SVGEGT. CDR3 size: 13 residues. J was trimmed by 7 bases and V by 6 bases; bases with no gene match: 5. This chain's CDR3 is CASRKTGGSEAFF. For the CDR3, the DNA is TGTGCCAGCAGAAAGACAGGGGGCAGTGAAGCTTTCTTT.

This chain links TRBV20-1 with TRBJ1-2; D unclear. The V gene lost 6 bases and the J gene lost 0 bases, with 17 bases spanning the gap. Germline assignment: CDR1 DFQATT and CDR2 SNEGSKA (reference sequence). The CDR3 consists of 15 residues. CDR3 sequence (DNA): TGCAGTGCCCCAGAACCGGGAGCTCCTAACTATGGCTACACCTTC. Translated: CSAPEPGAPNYGYTF.

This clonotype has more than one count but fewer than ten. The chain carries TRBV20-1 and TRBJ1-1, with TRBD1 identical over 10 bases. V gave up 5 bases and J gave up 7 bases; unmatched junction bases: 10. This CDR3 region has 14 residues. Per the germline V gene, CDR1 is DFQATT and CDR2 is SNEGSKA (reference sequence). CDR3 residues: CSADRGTGVIEAFF. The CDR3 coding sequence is TGCAGTGCTGACCGGGGGACAGGGGTCATTGAAGCTTTCTTT.

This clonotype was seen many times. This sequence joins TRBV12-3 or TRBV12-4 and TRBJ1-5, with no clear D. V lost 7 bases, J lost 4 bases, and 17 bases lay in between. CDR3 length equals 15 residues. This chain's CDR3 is CASTNTTGQNQPQHF. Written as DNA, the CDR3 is TGTGCCAGCACCAACACGACGGGTCAAAATCAGCCCCAGCATTTT.

CDR3 in amino acids: CASSRTGDLAKNIQYF. DNA for the CDR3: TGTGCCAGCTCACGAACAGGGGATCTAGCCAAAAACATTCAGTACTTC. The V call is TRBV18, the J call TRBJ2-4; 7 nucleotides align to TRBD1. The CDR3 loop spans 16 amino acids. The germline V gene encodes CDR1 KGHSH and CDR2 LQKENI. V was pared by 4 bases and J by 0 bases, with 6 bases of the junction left unmatched.

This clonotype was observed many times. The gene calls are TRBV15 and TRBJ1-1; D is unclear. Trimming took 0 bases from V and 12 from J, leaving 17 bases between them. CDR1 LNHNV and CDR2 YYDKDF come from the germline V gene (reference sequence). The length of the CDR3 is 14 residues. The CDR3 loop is CATSRDLEAAKTFF. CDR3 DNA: TGTGCCACCAGCAGAGATTTGGAGGCAGCAAAAACTTTCTTT.

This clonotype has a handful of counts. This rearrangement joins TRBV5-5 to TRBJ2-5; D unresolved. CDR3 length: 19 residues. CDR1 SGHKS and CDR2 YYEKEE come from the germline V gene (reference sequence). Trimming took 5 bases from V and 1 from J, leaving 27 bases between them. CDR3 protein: CASSNLRAESLGPQETQYF. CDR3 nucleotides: TGTGCCAGCAGTAACCTCCGGGCCGAAAGTCTCGGTCCCCAAGAGACCCAGTACTTC.

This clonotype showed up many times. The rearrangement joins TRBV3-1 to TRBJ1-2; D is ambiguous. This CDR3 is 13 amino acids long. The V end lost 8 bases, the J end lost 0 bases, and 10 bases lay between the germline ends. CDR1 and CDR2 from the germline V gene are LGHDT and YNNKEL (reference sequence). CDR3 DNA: TGTGCCAGCTCACAAGAAGCTAACTATGGCTACACCTTC. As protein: CASSQEANYGYTF. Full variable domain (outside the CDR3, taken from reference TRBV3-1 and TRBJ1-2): DTAVSQTPKYLVTQMGNDKSIKCEQNLGHDTMYWYKQDSKKFLKIMFSYNNKELIINETVPNRFSPKSPDKAHLNLHINSLELGDSAVYFCASSQEANYGYTFGSGTRLTVV.

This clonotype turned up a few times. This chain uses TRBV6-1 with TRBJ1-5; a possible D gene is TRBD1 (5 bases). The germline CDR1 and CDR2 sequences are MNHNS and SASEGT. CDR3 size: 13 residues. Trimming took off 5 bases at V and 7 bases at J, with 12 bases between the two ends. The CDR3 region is CASSTKGLQPQHF. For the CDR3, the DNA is TGTGCCAGCAGTACTAAGGGGCTCCAGCCCCAGCATTTT.

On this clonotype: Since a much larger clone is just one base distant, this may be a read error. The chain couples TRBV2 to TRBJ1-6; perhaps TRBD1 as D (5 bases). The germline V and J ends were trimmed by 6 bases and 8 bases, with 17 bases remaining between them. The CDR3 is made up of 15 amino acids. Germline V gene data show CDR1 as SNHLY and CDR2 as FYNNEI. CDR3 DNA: TGTGCCAGCAGGCCGACCAGGGCACTTGATTCACCCCTCCACTTT. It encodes CASRPTRALDSPLHF.

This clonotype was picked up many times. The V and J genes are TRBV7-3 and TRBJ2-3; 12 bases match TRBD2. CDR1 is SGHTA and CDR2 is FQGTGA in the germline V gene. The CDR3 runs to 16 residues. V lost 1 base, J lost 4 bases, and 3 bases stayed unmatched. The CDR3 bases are TGTGCCAGCAGCTTAAAACTAGCGGGGGGTCCAGATACGCAGTATTTT. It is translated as CASSLKLAGGPDTQYF.

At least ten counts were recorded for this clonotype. The CDR3 coding sequence is TGTGCCAGCAGCTCGCGACGGGGAAAAGGACTGCCGAATGACTACGAGCAGTACTTC. Residues: CASSSRRGKGLPNDYEQYF. The J gene is TRBJ2-7, the V gene TRBV11-1; tentatively, D is TRBD2 (5 bases). V lost 4 bases, J lost 3 bases, and 28 bases lay in between. The CDR3 is 19 amino acids. Germline V CDR1 and CDR2: SGHAT, FQDESV (reference sequence).

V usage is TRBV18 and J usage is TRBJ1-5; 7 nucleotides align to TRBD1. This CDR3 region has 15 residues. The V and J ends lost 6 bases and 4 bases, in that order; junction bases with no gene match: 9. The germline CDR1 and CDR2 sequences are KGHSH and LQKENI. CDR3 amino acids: CASSEDRVGNQPQHF. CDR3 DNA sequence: TGTGCCAGCTCTGAAGACAGGGTGGGAAATCAGCCCCAGCATTTT.

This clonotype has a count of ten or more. The CDR3 loop is CASSGSGVNTEAFF. DNA of the CDR3: TGCGCCAGCAGTGGATCAGGGGTGAACACTGAAGCTTTCTTT. The chain joins TRBV10-1 to TRBJ1-1; tentative D call: TRBD1 (6 bases). Germline V gene data show CDR1 as WNHNN and CDR2 as SYGVQD (reference sequence). The CDR3 loop spans 14 amino acids. Trimming cost V 4 bases and J 0 bases, with 9 bases left between them.

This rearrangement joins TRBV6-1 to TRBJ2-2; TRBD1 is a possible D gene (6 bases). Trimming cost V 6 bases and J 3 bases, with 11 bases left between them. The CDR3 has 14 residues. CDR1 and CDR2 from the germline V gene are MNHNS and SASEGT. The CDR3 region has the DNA TGTGCCAGCAGCCCGAACAGGGACACCGGGGAGCTGTTTTTT. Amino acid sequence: CASSPNRDTGELFF.

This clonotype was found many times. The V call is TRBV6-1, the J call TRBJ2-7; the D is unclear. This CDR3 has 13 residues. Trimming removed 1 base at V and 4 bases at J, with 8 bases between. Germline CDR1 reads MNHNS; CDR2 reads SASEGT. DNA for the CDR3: TGTGCCAGCAGTGAAGAGGTCTTTTACGAGCAGTACTTC. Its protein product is CASSEEVFYEQYF.

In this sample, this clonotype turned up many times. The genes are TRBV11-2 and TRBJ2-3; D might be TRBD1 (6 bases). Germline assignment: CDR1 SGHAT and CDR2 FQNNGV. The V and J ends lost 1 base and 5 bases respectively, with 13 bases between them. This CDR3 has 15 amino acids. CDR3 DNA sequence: TGTGCCAGCAGCTTAGGTCCAGGGGAGAAAGATACGCAGTATTTT. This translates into CASSLGPGEKDTQYF.

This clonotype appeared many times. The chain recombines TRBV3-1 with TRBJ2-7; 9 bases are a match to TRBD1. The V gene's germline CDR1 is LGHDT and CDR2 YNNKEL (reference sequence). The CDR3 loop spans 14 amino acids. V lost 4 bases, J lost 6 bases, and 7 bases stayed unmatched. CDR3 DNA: TGTGCCAGCAGCCCCCCGGGACAGGGATTCGAGCAGTACTTC. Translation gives CASSPPGQGFEQYF.